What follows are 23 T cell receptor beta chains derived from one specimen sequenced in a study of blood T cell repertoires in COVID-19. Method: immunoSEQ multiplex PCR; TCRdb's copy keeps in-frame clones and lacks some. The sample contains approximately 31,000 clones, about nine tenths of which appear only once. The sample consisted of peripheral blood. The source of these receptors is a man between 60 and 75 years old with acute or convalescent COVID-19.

CDR3 nucleotides: TGTGCCAGCCTCCTGGGGCCCGACACCATATATTTT. The encoded protein is CASLLGPDTIYF. The V and J genes are TRBV12-3 or TRBV12-4 and TRBJ1-3, with D perhaps matching TRBD1 (5 bases). CDR3 size: 12 residues. Trimming took 8 bases from V and 8 from J, leaving 13 bases between them.

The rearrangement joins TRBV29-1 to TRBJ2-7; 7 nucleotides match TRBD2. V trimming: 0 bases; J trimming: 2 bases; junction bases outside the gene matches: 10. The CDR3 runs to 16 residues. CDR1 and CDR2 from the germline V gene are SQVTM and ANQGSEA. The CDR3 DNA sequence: TGCAGCGTTGAAGAGGGCTTACGGGAGGAGCCCTACGAGCAGTACGTC. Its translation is CSVEEGLREEPYEQYV.

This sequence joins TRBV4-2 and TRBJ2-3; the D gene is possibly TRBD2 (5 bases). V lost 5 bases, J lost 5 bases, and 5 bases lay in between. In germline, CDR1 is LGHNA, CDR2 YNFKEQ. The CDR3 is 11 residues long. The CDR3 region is CASSAGDTQYF. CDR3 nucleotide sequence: TGTGCCAGCAGCGCGGGAGATACGCAGTATTTT.

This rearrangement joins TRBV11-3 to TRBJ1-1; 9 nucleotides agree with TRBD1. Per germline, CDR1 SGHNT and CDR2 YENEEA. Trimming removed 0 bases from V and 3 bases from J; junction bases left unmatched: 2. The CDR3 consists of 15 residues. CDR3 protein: CASSLDGQGHTEAFF. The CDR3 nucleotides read TGTGCCAGCAGCTTAGATGGACAGGGGCACACTGAAGCTTTCTTT.

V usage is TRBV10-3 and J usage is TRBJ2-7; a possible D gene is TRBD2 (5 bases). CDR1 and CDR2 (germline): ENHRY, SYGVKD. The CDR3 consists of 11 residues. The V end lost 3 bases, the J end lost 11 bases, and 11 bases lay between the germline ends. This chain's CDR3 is CAISDTGVEYF. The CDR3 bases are TGTGCCATCAGTGACACCGGGGTAGAGTACTTC.

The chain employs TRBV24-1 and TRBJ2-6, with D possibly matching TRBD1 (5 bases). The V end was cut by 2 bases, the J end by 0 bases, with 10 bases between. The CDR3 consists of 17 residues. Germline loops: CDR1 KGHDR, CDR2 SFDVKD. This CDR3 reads CATSDSATASGANVLTF. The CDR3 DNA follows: TGTGCCACCAGTGATTCCGCGACAGCCTCTGGGGCCAACGTCCTGACTTTC.

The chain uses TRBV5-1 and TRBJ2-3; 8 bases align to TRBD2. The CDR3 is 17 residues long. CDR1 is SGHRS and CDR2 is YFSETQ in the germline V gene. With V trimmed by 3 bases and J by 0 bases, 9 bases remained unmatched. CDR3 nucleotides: TGCGCCAGCAGCTCAGCCCATAGCGGGACTAGCACAGATACGCAGTATTTT. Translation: CASSSAHSGTSTDTQYF.

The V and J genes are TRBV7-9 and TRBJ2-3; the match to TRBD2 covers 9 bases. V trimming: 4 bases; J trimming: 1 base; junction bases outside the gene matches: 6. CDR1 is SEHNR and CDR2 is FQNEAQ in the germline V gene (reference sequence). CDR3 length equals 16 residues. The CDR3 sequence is CASSSWTSARTDTQYF. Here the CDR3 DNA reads TGTGCCAGCAGCTCCTGGACTAGCGCCCGCACAGATACGCAGTATTTT. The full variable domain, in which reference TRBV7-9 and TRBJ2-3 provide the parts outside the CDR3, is DTGVSQNPRHKITKRGQNVTFRCDPISEHNRLYWYRQTLGQGPEFLTYFQNEAQLEKSRLLSDRFSAERPKGSFSTLEIQRTEQGDSAMYLCASSSWTSARTDTQYFGPGTRLTVL.

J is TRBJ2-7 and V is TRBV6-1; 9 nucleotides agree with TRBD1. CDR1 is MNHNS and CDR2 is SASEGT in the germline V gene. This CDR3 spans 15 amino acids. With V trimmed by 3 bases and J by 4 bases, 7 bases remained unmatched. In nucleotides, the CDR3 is TGTGCCAGCAGTGATACAGGGGGCGCGTTATACGAGCAGTACGTC. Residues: CASSDTGGALYEQYV.

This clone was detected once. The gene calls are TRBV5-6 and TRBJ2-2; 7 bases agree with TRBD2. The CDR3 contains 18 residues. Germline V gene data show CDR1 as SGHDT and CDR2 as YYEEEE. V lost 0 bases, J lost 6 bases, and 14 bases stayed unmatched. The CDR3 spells CASSLGSLIAGPAGELFF. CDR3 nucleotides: TGTGCCAGCAGCTTGGGGAGTCTCATAGCGGGTCCAGCCGGGGAGCTGTTTTTT.

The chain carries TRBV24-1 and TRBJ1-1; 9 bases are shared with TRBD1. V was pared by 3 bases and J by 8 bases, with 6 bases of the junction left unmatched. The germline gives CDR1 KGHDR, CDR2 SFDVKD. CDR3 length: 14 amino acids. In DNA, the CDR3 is TGTGCCACCAGTGATGGGGACAGGGAGGGGGAAGCTTTCTTT. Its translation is CATSDGDREGEAFF.

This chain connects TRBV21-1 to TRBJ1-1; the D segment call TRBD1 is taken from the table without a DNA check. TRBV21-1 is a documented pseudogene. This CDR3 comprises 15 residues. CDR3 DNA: TGTGCCAGCAGCGCTCCCACGACAAGGTTCCCTGAAGCTTTCTTT. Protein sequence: CASSAPTTRFPEAFF.

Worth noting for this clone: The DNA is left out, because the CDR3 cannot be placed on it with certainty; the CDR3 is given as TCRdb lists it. CDR3: CASSLVASGAFSRYV. The chain couples TRBV7-2 to TRBJ2-7; TRBD2 is the table's D call and was not checked against the DNA. From its first to its last residue, the CDR3 has 15 amino acids. CDR1 and CDR2 from the germline V gene are SGHTA and FQGNSA.

CDR3: CAYGGTTETEAFF. CDR3 bases: TGTGCCTACGGGGGGACGACAGAAACTGAAGCTTTCTTT. V is TRBV30 and J is TRBJ1-1; tentative D call: TRBD1 (5 bases). V lost 7 bases and J lost 5, with 17 bases in between. Germline CDR1 is GTSNPN and CDR2 is SVGIG (reference sequence). CDR3 length equals 13 residues.

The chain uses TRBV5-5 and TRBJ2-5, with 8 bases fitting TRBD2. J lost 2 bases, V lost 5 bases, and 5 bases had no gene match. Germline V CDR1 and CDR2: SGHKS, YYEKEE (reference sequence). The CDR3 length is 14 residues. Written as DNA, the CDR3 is TGTGCCAGCAGTCGAGCGGGAGTTCAAGAGACCCAGTACTTC. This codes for CASSRAGVQETQYF.

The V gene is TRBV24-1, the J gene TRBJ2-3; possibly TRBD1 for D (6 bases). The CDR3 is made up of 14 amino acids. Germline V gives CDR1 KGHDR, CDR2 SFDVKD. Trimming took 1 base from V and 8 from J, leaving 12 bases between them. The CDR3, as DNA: TGTGCCACCAGTGATTTCCCCCAGGGGCGTACGCAGTATTTT. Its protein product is CATSDFPQGRTQYF.

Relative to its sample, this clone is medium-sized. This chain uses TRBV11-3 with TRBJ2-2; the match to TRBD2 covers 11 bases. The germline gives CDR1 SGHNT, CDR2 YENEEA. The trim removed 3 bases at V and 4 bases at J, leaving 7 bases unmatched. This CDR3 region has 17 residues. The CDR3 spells CASSFSGTSGATGELFF. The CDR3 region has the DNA TGTGCCAGCAGCTTCTCCGGGACTAGCGGAGCCACCGGGGAGCTGTTTTTT.

The CDR3 nucleotides are TGTGCCAGCAGCTCATTTCAGGAGCAGTTCTTC. Translating it yields CASSSFQEQFF. This chain joins TRBV7-2 and TRBJ2-1; D call uncertain. CDR3 length equals 11 residues. Trimming pared 4 bases from V and 10 bases from J, leaving 8 bases between. Germline CDR1 and CDR2: SGHTA and FQGNSA.

The CDR3 DNA reads as TGTGCCAGCAGCTTAGATAGGACAGGGAGAGGTCAGCCCCAGCATTTT. Its translation is CASSLDRTGRGQPQHF. This chain joins TRBV7-8 and TRBJ1-5; 8 nucleotides agree with TRBD1. The germline V gene encodes CDR1 SGHVS and CDR2 FQNEAQ. This CDR3 has 16 residues. V dropped 1 base and J dropped 6; count of bases not matched to a gene: 8.

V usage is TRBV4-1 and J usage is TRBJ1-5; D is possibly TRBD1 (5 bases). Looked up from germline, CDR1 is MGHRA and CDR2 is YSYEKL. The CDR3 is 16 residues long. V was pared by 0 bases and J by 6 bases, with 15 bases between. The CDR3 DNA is TGCGCCAGCAGCCAAGATGGGGGAGGGTGGAGTCAGCCCCAGCATTTT. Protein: CASSQDGGGWSQPQHF.

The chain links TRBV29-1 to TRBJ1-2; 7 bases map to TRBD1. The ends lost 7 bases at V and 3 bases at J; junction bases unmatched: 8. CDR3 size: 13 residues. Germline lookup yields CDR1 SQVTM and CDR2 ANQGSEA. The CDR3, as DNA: TGCAGCGCCGGGGTAGGACAGGACTATGGCTACACCTTC. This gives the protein CSAGVGQDYGYTF.

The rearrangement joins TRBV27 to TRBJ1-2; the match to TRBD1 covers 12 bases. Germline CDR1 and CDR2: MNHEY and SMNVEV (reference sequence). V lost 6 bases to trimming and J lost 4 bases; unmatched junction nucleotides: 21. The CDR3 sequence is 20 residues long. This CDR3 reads CASRDRDRGPMARIGYGYTF. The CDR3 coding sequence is TGTGCCAGCAGGGACCGGGACAGGGGGCCTATGGCGCGTATTGGCTATGGCTACACCTTC.

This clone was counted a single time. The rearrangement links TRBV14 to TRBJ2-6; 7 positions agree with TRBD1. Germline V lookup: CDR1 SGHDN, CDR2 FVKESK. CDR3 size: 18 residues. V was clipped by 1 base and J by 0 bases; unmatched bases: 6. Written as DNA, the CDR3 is TGTGCCAGCAGCCAAGTGGGACAGTATTACTCTGGGGCCAACGTCCTGACTTTC. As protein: CASSQVGQYYSGANVLTF.